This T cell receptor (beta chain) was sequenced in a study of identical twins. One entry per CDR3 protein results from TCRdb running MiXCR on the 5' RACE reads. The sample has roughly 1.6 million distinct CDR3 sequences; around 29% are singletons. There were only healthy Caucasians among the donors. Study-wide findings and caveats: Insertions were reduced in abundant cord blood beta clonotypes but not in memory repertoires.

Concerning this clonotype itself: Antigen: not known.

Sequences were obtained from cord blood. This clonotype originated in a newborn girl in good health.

The CDR3 DNA reads as TGTGCCAGCGAAAACAGGGATATCTACGAGCAGTACTTC. This sequence encodes CASENRDIYEQYF. V usage is TRBV2 and J usage is TRBJ2-7; perhaps TRBD1 as D (6 bases). Germline V CDR1 and CDR2: SNHLY, FYNNEI. This CDR3 has 13 residues. V lost 8 bases and J 3 bases, leaving 14 bases between the germline ends.